These 30 T cell receptor beta chains were sequenced from one sample in a study of vaccination and CD4 T cells after COVID-19. No antigen has been assigned to these receptors. Treatment specified: approximately nine-day PBMC culture with coronavirus spike peptide pools or control peptides (ViraFEST assay). Cultured CD4+ T cell DNA was sequenced using the Oncomine TCR Beta short-read assay. One entry per CDR3 protein, called by TCRdb with MiXCR from the PCR reads. This sample carries around 10,000 distinct CDR3 sequences, approximately 73% of them seen once, and the ten largest clones take 6% to 9%. Input material: CD4+ T cells from blood, cultured in vitro. These receptors were obtained from a human donor who had recovered from COVID-19.

The rearrangement joins TRBV20-1 to TRBJ2-1; unclear D gene. Germline assignment: CDR1 DFQATT and CDR2 SNEGSKA (reference sequence). V lost 4 bases to trimming and J lost 9 bases, with 19 bases between them. CDR3 length: 14 amino acids. The CDR3 loop reads CSATPGPRSGEQFF. DNA for the CDR3: TGCAGTGCTACCCCTGGGCCTAGGTCGGGTGAGCAGTTCTTC.

This clonotype has a single count. The chain couples TRBV6-5 to TRBJ2-5, with 7 bases identical to TRBD2. In germline, CDR1 is MNHEY, CDR2 SVGAGI. The CDR3 spans 14 residues. The trim removed 2 bases at V and 5 bases at J, leaving 5 bases unmatched. The CDR3 region is CASSYGTTRETQYF. The CDR3 DNA reads TGTGCCAGCAGTTACGGGACTACCAGGGAGACCCAGTACTTC.

The V call is TRBV30, the J call TRBJ2-7; D is unresolved. V lost 3 bases, J lost 5 bases, and 11 bases lay in between. This CDR3 has 12 amino acids. CDR1 and CDR2 from the germline V gene are GTSNPN and SVGIG (reference sequence). The CDR3 protein is CAWRETSHEQYF. The CDR3 DNA reads as TGTGCCTGGAGGGAGACAAGCCACGAGCAGTACTTC.

This clonotype showed up just once. In nucleotides, the CDR3 is TGTGCCAGCAGCAAAGGGTCCGGGGGCCGGATCACTGAAGCTTTCTTT. This gives the protein CASSKGSGGRITEAFF. J is TRBJ1-1 and V is TRBV21-1; the D call TRBD1 from the table was never checked on the DNA. TRBV21-1 is designated a pseudogene. This CDR3 is 16 amino acids long.

This chain's CDR3 is CASSYRTGVGELFF. Written as DNA, the CDR3 is TGTGCCAGCAGCTACCGGACAGGAGTCGGGGAGCTGTTTTTT. The J gene is TRBJ2-2, the V gene TRBV7-8, with 7 positions matching TRBD1. In germline, CDR1 is SGHVS, CDR2 FQNEAQ. V dropped 4 bases and J dropped 7; count of bases not matched to a gene: 6. This CDR3 spans 14 amino acids.

J is TRBJ2-2 and V is TRBV7-2; 9 bases are shared with TRBD2. The CDR3 runs to 16 residues. V dropped 5 bases and J dropped 2; count of bases not matched to a gene: 6. Per germline, CDR1 SGHTA and CDR2 FQGNSA. The DNA of the CDR3 is TGTGCCAGCAGCCAGAGCGGGGGGCCCAACACCGGGGAGCTGTTTTTT. The encoded protein is CASSQSGGPNTGELFF.

CDR3 loop: CASTYSTITQEYF. Written as DNA, the CDR3 is TGTGCCAGCACCTATTCAACCATCACTCAGGAGTATTTT. This chain joins TRBV7-2 and TRBJ2-3, with D uncertain. The CDR3 has 13 amino acids. V dropped 7 bases and J dropped 13 bases, with 21 bases sitting between them. Germline lookup yields CDR1 SGHTA and CDR2 FQGNSA.

This chain joins TRBV27 and TRBJ1-1; D remains ambiguous. V dropped 8 bases and J dropped 4 bases, with 17 bases sitting between them. From germline, CDR1 is MNHEY and CDR2 SMNVEV (reference sequence). The CDR3 has 14 amino acids. The CDR3 DNA is TGTGCCAGCTCCATTCAGGTGCCGGGCACTGAAGCTTTCTTT. As protein: CASSIQVPGTEAFF.

This clonotype was picked up one time. The chain has TRBV12-3 or TRBV12-4 and TRBJ1-2; 9 nucleotides line up with TRBD1. The CDR3 runs to 14 residues. Losses at the gene ends were 4 bases for V and 2 bases for J; bases not matched to a gene: 2. The CDR3 DNA reads TGTGCCAGCAGTTGGGACAGGGTGAACTATGGCTACACCTTC. Its protein is CASSWDRVNYGYTF.

There are a few counts of this clonotype. J is TRBJ1-5 and V is TRBV7-2, with 8 bases fitting TRBD1. Losses at the gene ends were 2 bases for V and 6 bases for J; bases not matched to a gene: 6. This CDR3 has 15 amino acids. Germline CDR1 is SGHTA and CDR2 is FQGNSA. The CDR3 sequence: CASSLLGQVGQPQHF. In DNA form, the CDR3 reads TGTGCCAGCAGCTTACTGGGACAGGTGGGTCAGCCCCAGCATTTT.

CDR3 sequence (DNA): TGTGCCAGCAGTGAAAAGGGAGGACAAGCTTATGGCTACACCTTC. This codes for CASSEKGGQAYGYTF. This chain uses TRBV2 with TRBJ1-2, with D possibly matching TRBD1 (5 bases). Germline-derived CDR1 and CDR2 are SNHLY and FYNNEI. V was clipped by 2 bases and J by 5 bases, with 15 bases between them. The CDR3 covers 15 residues.

The rearrangement uses TRBV20-1 and TRBJ1-1; D gene ambiguous. The CDR3 is 13 residues long. Germline V gives CDR1 DFQATT, CDR2 SNEGSKA (reference sequence). Trimming shortened V by 7 bases and J by 1 base, and 13 bases separated the two germline ends. In DNA, the CDR3 is TGCAGTGTCGAGCCAACAGCGAACACTGAAGCTTTCTTT. Protein sequence: CSVEPTANTEAFF.

The chain employs TRBV20-1 and TRBJ1-2, with a weak D call TRBD1 (5 bases). V lost 5 bases to trimming and J lost 0 bases, with 10 bases between them. Germline assignment: CDR1 DFQATT and CDR2 SNEGSKA (reference sequence). This CDR3 is built from 13 residues. CDR3 amino acids: CSAAQGPNYGYTF. The DNA for the CDR3 is TGCAGTGCTGCCCAGGGCCCTAACTATGGCTACACCTTC.

V gene TRBV18 combines with J gene TRBJ1-5; a weak D match, TRBD1 (5 bases). Per germline, CDR1 KGHSH and CDR2 LQKENI. The CDR3 runs 14 residues. The V end was cut by 1 base, the J end by 3 bases, with 7 bases between. The CDR3 sequence: CASSPQGPNQPQHF. Written as DNA, the CDR3 is TGTGCCAGCTCACCACAGGGGCCCAATCAGCCCCAGCATTTT.

The chain is built from TRBV18 and TRBJ1-5; D not certain. Between the trimmed V and J ends, which lost 3 bases and 2 bases, there was a span of 5 bases. Germline V CDR1 and CDR2: KGHSH, LQKENI. This CDR3 is 13 amino acids long. CDR3 region: CASSPPGNQPQHF. DNA for the CDR3: TGTGCCAGCTCACCTCCCGGCAATCAGCCCCAGCATTTT.

The chain employs TRBV24-1 and TRBJ2-1; the match to TRBD2 covers 11 bases. The germline gives CDR1 KGHDR, CDR2 SFDVKD. The CDR3 is 16 residues long. V shed 4 bases and J 10 bases; nucleotides not matched to a gene: 11. CDR3 coding DNA: TGTGCCACCAGTGAAGTTAGGCTAGCGGGAGGACTGGAGCAGTTCTTC. Residues: CATSEVRLAGGLEQFF.

In DNA, the CDR3 is TGTGCCACCAGTTTGGCGAACTCCTACAATGAGCAGTTCTTC. Protein: CATSLANSYNEQFF. The J gene is TRBJ2-1, the V gene TRBV24-1; D unresolved. In germline, CDR1 is KGHDR, CDR2 SFDVKD. Trimming removed 6 bases at V and 0 bases at J, with 8 bases between. The CDR3 totals 14 residues.

The rearrangement links TRBV27 to TRBJ1-4, with unresolved D. CDR3 length equals 13 residues. V lost 4 bases, J lost 0 bases, and 3 bases lay in between. Germline loops: CDR1 MNHEY, CDR2 SMNVEV (reference sequence). CDR3 residues: CASSSATNEKLFF. The CDR3 DNA sequence: TGTGCCAGCAGTTCTGCAACTAATGAAAAACTGTTTTTT.

The chain uses TRBV7-2 and TRBJ1-5, with D maybe TRBD1 (5 bases). The ends were cut back, 5 bases at V and 4 bases at J, with 18 bases in the middle. This CDR3 comprises 16 residues. Germline-derived CDR1 and CDR2 are SGHTA and FQGNSA. This chain's CDR3 is CASSPVGDGKNQPQHF. DNA of the CDR3: TGTGCCAGCAGCCCGGTGGGGGATGGTAAGAATCAGCCCCAGCATTTT.

V is TRBV27 and J is TRBJ2-3; D gene uncertain. This CDR3 has 16 amino acids. V was clipped by 3 bases and J by 0 bases, with 13 bases between them. Looked up from germline, CDR1 is MNHEY and CDR2 is SMNVEV (reference sequence). CDR3 amino acids: CASSLGGPRSTDTQYF. The CDR3 DNA sequence: TGTGCCAGCAGTTTGGGCGGACCTCGTAGCACAGATACGCAGTATTTT.

This chain joins TRBV11-2 and TRBJ1-1; no firm D call. Deletions cut 4 bases from V and 6 bases from J, with 12 bases between. CDR3 length: 13 amino acids. CDR1 is SGHAT, CDR2 FQNNGV, per germline. The CDR3 reads CASSYVRAPEAFF. CDR3 DNA: TGTGCCAGCAGCTACGTTAGGGCCCCTGAAGCTTTCTTT. Together with reference TRBV11-2 and TRBJ1-1, the CDR3 gives the full variable domain: EAGVAQSPRYKIIEKRQSVAFWCNPISGHATLYWYQQILGQGPKLLIQFQNNGVVDDSQLPKDRFSAERLKGVDSTLKIQPAKLEDSAVYLCASSYVRAPEAFFGQGTRLTVV.

CDR3 in amino acids: CASSLVGPAGNEQFF. The CDR3 DNA is TGTGCCAGCAGCTTAGTGGGACCCGCGGGGAATGAGCAGTTCTTC. V gene TRBV7-2 combines with J gene TRBJ2-1; possibly TRBD2 for D (6 bases). Germline values: CDR1 SGHTA, CDR2 FQGNSA. V lost 1 base and J 7 bases, leaving 14 bases between the germline ends. There are 15 residues in the CDR3.

Only one count was recorded for this clonotype. The genes are TRBV21-1 and TRBJ2-5; TRBD2 was called by the table and not checked on the DNA. TRBV21-1 is flagged as a pseudogene. This CDR3 has 16 amino acids. In DNA, the CDR3 is TGTGCCAGCAGCAAAGTGGAGGTACTAGCGGAAGAGACCCAGTACTTC. Its translation: CASSKVEVLAEETQYF.

V gene TRBV2 combines with J gene TRBJ2-7; 10 bases map to TRBD1. Germline-derived CDR1 and CDR2 are SNHLY and FYNNEI. Trimming cost V 5 bases and J 5 bases; bases outside gene matches: 9. The CDR3 runs to 15 residues. The CDR3 spells CASSLLRDRGHEQYF. In DNA, the CDR3 is TGTGCCAGCAGTCTCCTCCGGGACAGGGGACACGAGCAGTACTTC.

The rearrangement joins TRBV20-1 to TRBJ2-5, with 8 bases lining up with TRBD1. Looked up from germline, CDR1 is DFQATT and CDR2 is SNEGSKA (reference sequence). CDR3 size: 14 residues. The trim removed 4 bases at V and 6 bases at J, leaving 10 bases unmatched. This CDR3 is CSAKRTGSFQTQYF. The DNA for the CDR3 is TGCAGTGCTAAAAGGACAGGGAGCTTCCAGACCCAGTACTTC.

The chain has TRBV6-1 and TRBJ2-4, with 8 bases that match TRBD1. Trimming at V came to 2 bases and at J to 7 bases, leaving 7 bases not matched to a gene. Per germline, CDR1 MNHNS and CDR2 SASEGT. The CDR3 contains 15 residues. CDR3 protein: CASSELDRDKNIQYF. The DNA of the CDR3 is TGTGCCAGCAGTGAATTGGACAGGGACAAGAACATTCAGTACTTC.

The J gene is TRBJ2-7, the V gene TRBV7-2, with 11 bases that match TRBD1. This CDR3 region has 15 residues. The J segment lost 3 bases and the V segment lost 5 bases, leaving 6 bases of the junction unmatched. Germline CDR1 SGHTA, CDR2 FQGNSA. DNA for the CDR3: TGTGCCAGCAGCCCGACCGGGACAGGGGGCTACGAGCAGTACTTC. Translating it yields CASSPTGTGGYEQYF.

This chain joins TRBV6-2 or TRBV6-3 and TRBJ2-7; 13 bases align to TRBD2. V lost 6 bases, J lost 5 bases, and 4 bases stayed unmatched. From germline, CDR1 is MNHEY and CDR2 SVGEGT. This CDR3 has 14 residues. In nucleotides, the CDR3 is TGTGCCAGCAGAACCGGGACTAGCGGGAACGAGCAGTACTTC. Protein sequence: CASRTGTSGNEQYF.

The chain recombines TRBV7-9 with TRBJ1-6; 8 bases line up with TRBD1. With V trimmed by 5 bases and J by 10 bases, 7 bases remained unmatched. The CDR3 contains 14 residues. The germline V gene encodes CDR1 SEHNR and CDR2 FQNEAQ (reference sequence). The CDR3, as DNA: TGTGCCAGCAGCCAGACAGGGGTGGGATCACCCCTCCACTTT. Its translation is CASSQTGVGSPLHF.

The V call is TRBV28, the J call TRBJ2-2, with D uncertain. Deletions cut 7 bases from V and 0 bases from J, with 9 bases between. CDR1 and CDR2 (germline): MDHEN, SYDVKM. This CDR3 comprises 14 residues. As DNA, the CDR3 is TGTGCCAGCAAGCCCTTCTCGAACACCGGGGAGCTGTTTTTT. This translates into CASKPFSNTGELFF.